The subject of this entry is one T cell receptor beta chain. The sample originates from a study of blood T cell repertoires in COVID-19. The wider study: Donors in the United States, Italy and Spain gave samples during acute or convalescent COVID-19. From T cells, B-cell-depleted T cells, or PBMCs came the material, which was cDNA or gDNA.

The CDR3 contains 12 residues. The germline gives CDR1 LGHDT, CDR2 YNNKEL (reference sequence). Trimming took 6 bases from V and 4 from J, leaving 9 bases between them. Per the authors' pipeline: Reference gene primer amplification yielded estimated nucleated cell counts. Assay used: immunoSEQ multiplex PCR; TCRdb lists only in-frame clones, some missing. The V and J calls and the clone size are those of that table, but D and trimming were determined from the DNA. Among about 320,000 clones listed, around 84% were seen once. Sequencing was carried out using PBMCs or T cells enriched from blood (not recorded which). V usage is TRBV3-1 (or the pseudogene TRBV3-2) and J usage is TRBJ2-5, with D perhaps matching TRBD2 (6 bases). The clonotype originates from a woman in her twenties or thirties who had been exposed to COVID-19. The CDR3 sequence: CASSSSVETQYF. DNA of the CDR3: TGTGCCAGCAGTTCTAGCGTAGAGACCCAGTACTTC.